This T cell receptor beta chain stems from a study of blood T cell repertoires in COVID-19. Overall study: COVID-19 samples collected from the United States, Italy and Spain covered acute and convalescent phases.

Generated by immunoSEQ multiplex PCR, the TCRdb table keeps only in-frame clones and is missing some. The data show about 360,000 clones, around 86% seen once. The sequence derives from a human donor in a cohort sampled during active COVID-19. Sequenced sample: peripheral blood.

DNA of the CDR3: TGTGCCAGCAGCTTAGACAGGGACCCGGGCTATGGCTACACCTTC. Its translation is CASSLDRDPGYGYTF. This chain joins TRBV7-2 and TRBJ1-2, with a weak D call TRBD1 (6 bases). Germline CDR1 is SGHTA and CDR2 is FQGNSA. V lost 1 base, J lost 4 bases, and 13 bases lay in between. The CDR3 has 15 amino acids.